The 12 T cell receptor beta chains given below trace back to one sample, sequenced in a study of cytomegalovirus exposure and HLA in healthy donors. Researchers ran the PCR with 60 Vbeta and 13 Jbeta primers. Repertoires were generated with immunoSEQ multiplex PCR, while TCRdb's copy carries only in-frame clones and drops some. Of fewer than 250,000 clones listed, 85% are singletons. The source material was PBMCs. Receptors were obtained from a human donor in good health.

The V call is TRBV14, the J call TRBJ2-5, with D possibly matching TRBD1 (5 bases). The CDR3 contains 15 residues. Trimming stripped 6 bases from V and 4 bases from J, with 18 bases between. Germline V lookup: CDR1 SGHDN, CDR2 FVKESK. The CDR3 spells CASSLTGHPPETQYF. CDR3 DNA: TGTGCCAGCAGTCTAACCGGACACCCCCCAGAGACCCAGTACTTC.

This clone was seen just once. The V and J genes are TRBV18 and TRBJ2-2; 8 nucleotides agree with TRBD1. The CDR3 covers 15 residues. J was trimmed by 6 bases and V by 2 bases; bases with no gene match: 5. Germline V gene sequence: CDR1 KGHSH, CDR2 LQKENI. Written as DNA, the CDR3 is TGTGCCAGCTCACCAAGGACAGGGTTCCCCGGGGAGCTGTTTTTT. Its translation: CASSPRTGFPGELFF.

The chain is built from TRBV27 and TRBJ2-3; possible D gene TRBD1, 5 bases. Germline V gene lookup returns CDR1 MNHEY and CDR2 SMNVEV (reference sequence). The CDR3 loop spans 16 amino acids. The V end lost 2 bases, the J end lost 1 base, and 13 bases lay between the germline ends. The CDR3 DNA reads as TGTGCCAGCAGTTTAGCCGGCAGGGTTCGCACAGATACGCAGTATTTT. Translated, it gives CASSLAGRVRTDTQYF.

This CDR3 reads CASSVDGGRGSDTQYF. The DNA for the CDR3 is TGTGCCAGCAGCGTAGATGGGGGGAGAGGTTCAGATACGCAGTATTTT. This chain uses TRBV9 with TRBJ2-3; perhaps TRBD2 as D (6 bases). The CDR3 spans 16 residues. Germline CDR1 SGDLS, CDR2 YYNGEE. The germline V and J ends were trimmed by 0 bases and 4 bases, with 15 bases remaining between them.

V and J are TRBV27 and TRBJ2-1; 12 positions match TRBD2. V was clipped by 4 bases and J by 8 bases; unmatched bases: 9. The CDR3 length is 16 residues. CDR1 and CDR2 (germline): MNHEY, SMNVEV (reference sequence). CDR3 amino acids: CASSSTTSGSRHEQFF. CDR3 sequence (DNA): TGTGCCAGCAGTTCGACGACTAGCGGGAGCAGGCATGAGCAGTTCTTC.

The genes are TRBV9 and TRBJ1-2; 8 nucleotides line up with TRBD1. With V trimmed by 3 bases and J by 2 bases, 6 bases remained unmatched. Looked up from germline, CDR1 is SGDLS and CDR2 is YYNGEE. The CDR3 totals 15 residues. The CDR3 DNA sequence: TGTGCCAGCAGCGCATCAGGGGGCGCCAACTATGGCTACACCTTC. Protein sequence: CASSASGGANYGYTF.

This clone was seen just once. V and J are TRBV19 and TRBJ2-1, with D maybe TRBD1 (5 bases). Per germline, CDR1 LNHDA and CDR2 SQIVND (reference sequence). The CDR3 totals 15 residues. The V gene lost 3 bases and the J gene lost 4 bases, with 13 bases spanning the gap. The CDR3 protein is CASSIGQAKYNEQFF. The CDR3 region has the DNA TGTGCCAGTAGTATCGGACAAGCGAAGTACAATGAGCAGTTCTTC. Supplemented by reference TRBV19 and TRBJ2-1, the full variable domain reads DGGITQSPKYLFRKEGQNVTLSCEQNLNHDAMYWYRQDPGQGLRLIYYSQIVNDFQKGDIAEGYSVSREKKESFPLTVTSAQKNPTAFYLCASSIGQAKYNEQFFGPGTRLTVL.

The chain has TRBV2 and TRBJ2-5; TRBD1 matches 10 bases. The trim removed 4 bases at V and 3 bases at J, leaving 5 bases unmatched. CDR3 length: 15 amino acids. Germline CDR1 is SNHLY and CDR2 is FYNNEI. The CDR3, as DNA: TGTGCCAGCAGTGGCGACAGGGGGCGCGAAGAGACCCAGTACTTC. Its translation is CASSGDRGREETQYF.

The chain combines TRBV28 with TRBJ2-1, with a tentative D call TRBD2 (6 bases). Germline CDR1 and CDR2: MDHEN and SYDVKM. The CDR3 totals 15 residues. The ends were cut back, 4 bases at V and 0 bases at J, with 10 bases in the middle. CDR3 bases: TGTGCCAGCAGTTCTGGCGGGACCTCCTACAATGAGCAGTTCTTC. Protein: CASSSGGTSYNEQFF.

This sequence joins TRBV4-3 and TRBJ2-7; 12 bases fit TRBD2. CDR1 and CDR2 from the germline V gene are LGHNA and YSLEER. The CDR3 extends over 20 amino acids. The junction had 20 bases not matched to a gene; V was cut back by 4 bases and J by 4 bases. CDR3 loop: CASSLQVGSSGRADMYEQYF. CDR3 DNA sequence: TGCGCCAGCAGCCTGCAGGTTGGTTCTAGCGGGAGGGCCGATATGTACGAGCAGTACTTC.

CDR3 loop: CASSHLAASVNYEQFF. The DNA of the CDR3 is TGTGCCAGCAGCCACCTAGCGGCTAGCGTAAATTATGAGCAGTTCTTC. The chain joins TRBV5-8 to TRBJ2-1; 7 nucleotides align to TRBD2. Germline assignment: CDR1 SGHTS and CDR2 YDEGEE. After removal of 4 bases from V and 8 bases from J, the junction contained 15 bases not matched to a gene. This CDR3 region has 16 residues. The full variable domain, in which reference TRBV5-8 and TRBJ2-1 provide the parts outside the CDR3, is EAGVTQSPTHLIKTRGQQATLRCSPISGHTSVYWYQQALGLGLQFLLWYDEGEERNRGNFPPRFSGRQFPNYSSELNVNALELEDSALYLCASSHLAASVNYEQFFGPGTRLTVL.

J is TRBJ1-1 and V is TRBV7-8; TRBD1 is a possible D gene (6 bases). Between the trimmed V and J ends, which lost 1 base and 7 bases, there was a span of 13 bases. The CDR3 is 14 residues long. Germline CDR1 reads SGHVS; CDR2 reads FQNEAQ. CDR3 nucleotide sequence: TGTGCCAGCAGCTTAGGCCCTACAGGGTATGAAGCTTTCTTT. Translating gives CASSLGPTGYEAFF.